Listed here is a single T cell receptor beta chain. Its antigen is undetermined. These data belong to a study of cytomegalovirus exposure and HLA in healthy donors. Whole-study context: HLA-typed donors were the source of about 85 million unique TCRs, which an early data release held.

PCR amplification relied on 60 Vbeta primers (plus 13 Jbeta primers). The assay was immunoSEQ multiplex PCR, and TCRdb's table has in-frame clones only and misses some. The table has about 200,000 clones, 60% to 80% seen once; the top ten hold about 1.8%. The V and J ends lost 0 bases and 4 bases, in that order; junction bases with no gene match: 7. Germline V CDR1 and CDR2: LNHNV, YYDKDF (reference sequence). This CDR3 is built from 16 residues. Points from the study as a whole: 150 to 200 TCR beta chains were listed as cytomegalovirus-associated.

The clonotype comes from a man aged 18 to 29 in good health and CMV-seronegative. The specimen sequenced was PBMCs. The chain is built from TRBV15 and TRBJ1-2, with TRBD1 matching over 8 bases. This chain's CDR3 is CATSREKTGGVYGYTF. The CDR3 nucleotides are TGTGCCACCAGCAGAGAAAAAACAGGGGGGGTCTATGGCTACACCTTC.